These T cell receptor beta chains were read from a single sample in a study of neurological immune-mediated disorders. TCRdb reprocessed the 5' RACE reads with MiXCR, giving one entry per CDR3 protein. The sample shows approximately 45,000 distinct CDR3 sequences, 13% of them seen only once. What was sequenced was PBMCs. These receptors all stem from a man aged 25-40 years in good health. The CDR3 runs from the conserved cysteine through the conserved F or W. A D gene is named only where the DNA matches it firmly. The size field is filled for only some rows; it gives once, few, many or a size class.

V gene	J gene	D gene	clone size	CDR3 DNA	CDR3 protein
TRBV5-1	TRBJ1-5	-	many	TGCGCCAGCAGCACTACAGGGTCGGGGAATCAGCCCCAGCATTTT	CASSTTGSGNQPQHF
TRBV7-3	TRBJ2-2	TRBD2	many	TGTGCCAGCAGCCCCCCGGGAGGGGCGAACACCGGGGAGCTGTTTTTT	CASSPPGGANTGELFF
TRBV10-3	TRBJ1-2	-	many	TGTGCCATCAGTGAGTCTGAGTACCGAGATCCCACCTTC	CAISESEYRDPTF
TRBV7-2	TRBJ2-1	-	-	TGTGCCAGCAGCTTATGGGCAGGGCGGGGAAATGAGCATTTCTTC	CASSLWAGRGNEHFF
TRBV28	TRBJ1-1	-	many	TGTGCCAGCAGTTTTGTACGGGCGGATCACACTGAAGCTTTCTTT	CASSFVRADHTEAFF
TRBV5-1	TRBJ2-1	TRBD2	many	TGCGCCAGCAGCCCGGGACTAGCGGGACCTCACAATGAGCAGTTCTTC	CASSPGLAGPHNEQFF
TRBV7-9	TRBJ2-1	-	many	TGTGCCAGCAGCTTCTCCGGGACGATCAATGAGCAGTTCTTC	CASSFSGTINEQFF
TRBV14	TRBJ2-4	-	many	TGTGCCAGCAGCCACCTCTTCGGGGATCACATTCAGTACTTC	CASSHLFGDHIQYF
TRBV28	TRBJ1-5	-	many	TGTGCCAGCAGTCGACACGGACGGGATAGCAATCAGCCCCAGCATTTT	CASSRHGRDSNQPQHF
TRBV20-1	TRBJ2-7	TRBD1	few	TGCAGTGCTACATGGACAGGGGGGCACGAGCAGTACTTC	CSATWTGGHEQYF
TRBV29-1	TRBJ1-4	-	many	TGCAGCGTTGGTGGGACGGTTAATGAAAAACTGTTTTTT	CSVGGTVNEKLFF
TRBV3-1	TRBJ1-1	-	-	TGTGCCAGCCGGCGGGGGGAAACTGAAGCTTTCTTT	CASRRGETEAFF
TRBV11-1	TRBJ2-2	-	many	TGTGCCAGCAGTTCGGGACCGCCGTGGGATCCCGGGGAGCTGTTTTTT	CASSSGPPWDPGELFF
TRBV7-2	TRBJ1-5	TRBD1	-	TGTGCCAGAACCAGGACAGGGGTCAATCAGCCCCAGCATTTT	CARTRTGVNQPQHF
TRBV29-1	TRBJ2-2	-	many	TGCAGCGTTGAGCCTGGGGCCGGGGAGCTGTTTTTT	CSVEPGAGELFF
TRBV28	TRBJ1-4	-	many	TGTGCCAGCACGCGAGGACGAGCGGATGAAAAACTGTTTTTT	CASTRGRADEKLFF
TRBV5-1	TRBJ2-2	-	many	TGCGCCAGCAGCTTGGTCCAGGGACCAAGCTGGGGAATGACCGGGGAGCTGTTTTTT	CASSLVQGPSWGMTGELFF
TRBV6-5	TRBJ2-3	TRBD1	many	TGTGCCAGCAGTGACAGGGGAGGCACAGATACGCAGTATTTT	CASSDRGGTDTQYF
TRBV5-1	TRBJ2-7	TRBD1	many	TGCGCCAGCAGCTTAGGGACAGGGGAGGTCTACGAGCAGTACTTC	CASSLGTGEVYEQYF
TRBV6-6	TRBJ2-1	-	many	TGTGCCAGCAGTTTTGGTACGGGGTTCTCCTACAATGAGCAGTTCTTC	CASSFGTGFSYNEQFF
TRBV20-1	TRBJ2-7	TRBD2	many	TGCAGTGCTCTAAATCTAGCGGAGGAACTCGAGCAGTACTTC	CSALNLAEELEQYF
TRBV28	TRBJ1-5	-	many	TGTGCCAGCAGTTTAGACGGACTTTTCAATCAGCCCCAGCATTTT	CASSLDGLFNQPQHF
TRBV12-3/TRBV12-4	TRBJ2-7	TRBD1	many	TGTGCCAGCAGGAGACCGGGACAGGGGTACGAGCAGTACTTC	CASRRPGQGYEQYF
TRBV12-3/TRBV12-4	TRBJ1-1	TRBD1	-	TGTGCCAGCAGTTCCCAATCAGGGGGCACTGAAGCTTTCTTT	CASSSQSGGTEAFF
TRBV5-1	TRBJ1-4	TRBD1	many	TGCGCCAGCAGCTTGGGGACAGGAAAGTGGGAAAAACTGTTTTTT	CASSLGTGKWEKLFF
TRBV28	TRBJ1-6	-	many	TGTGCCAGCAGTTCTTCCCAGGGTTTTAGTTCACCCCTCCACTTT	CASSSSQGFSSPLHF
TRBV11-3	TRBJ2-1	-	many	TGTGCCAGCAGCCTCCTTTGGAGACGGGACAATGAGCAGTTCTTC	CASSLLWRRDNEQFF
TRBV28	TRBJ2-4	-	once	TGTGCCAGCATTCTACTACCGATGGCCCTTCAGTACTTC	CASILLPMALQYF
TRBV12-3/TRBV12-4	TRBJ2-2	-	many	TGTGCCAGCAGTTGGGATGGTTGGCCCGGGGAGCTGTTTTTT	CASSWDGWPGELFF
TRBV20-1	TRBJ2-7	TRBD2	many	TGCAGTGCCTGGGTTGGGACAGGCGGGACTAGCGGGCCCTACGAGCAGTACTTC	CSAWVGTGGTSGPYEQYF
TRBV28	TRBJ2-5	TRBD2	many	TGTGCCAGCGTTAGCGGGGAAAAAGAGACCCAGTACTTC	CASVSGEKETQYF
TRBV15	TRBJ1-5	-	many	TGTGCCACCAGCAGAGATGGGGGGGCGGGCAATCAGCCCCAGCATTTT	CATSRDGGAGNQPQHF
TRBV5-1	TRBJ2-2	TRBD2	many	TGCGCCAGCAGCTTCACAAGACTAGCGGGAGGGAGAACCGGGGAGCTGTTTTTT	CASSFTRLAGGRTGELFF
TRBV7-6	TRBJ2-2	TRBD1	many	TGTGCCAGCAGCTTAGAACAGGGGGCGAGCACCGGGGAGCTGTTTTTT	CASSLEQGASTGELFF
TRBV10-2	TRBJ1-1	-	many	TGCGCCAGCAGTGAGGTAGGGAACACTGAAGCTTTCTTT	CASSEVGNTEAFF
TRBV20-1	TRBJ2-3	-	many	TGCAGTGCCGAATACACCGGGACACCTTTTAGCACAGATACGCAGTATTTT	CSAEYTGTPFSTDTQYF
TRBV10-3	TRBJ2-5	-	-	TGTGCCATCAGCCCGACAGGCCCGATATCGGAGACCCAGTACTTC	CAISPTGPISETQYF
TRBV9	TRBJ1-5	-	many	TGTGCCAGCAGCGTGGGGGGGGTGATCAATCAGCCCCAGCATTTT	CASSVGGVINQPQHF
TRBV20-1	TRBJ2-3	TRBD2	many	TGCAGTGCTACCCTAGCGGGGAGGGGTAGCACAGATACGCAGTATTTT	CSATLAGRGSTDTQYF
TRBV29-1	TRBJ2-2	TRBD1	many	TGCAGCGCCGGGACAGGGGGGTACGCCGGGGAGCTGTTTTTT	CSAGTGGYAGELFF
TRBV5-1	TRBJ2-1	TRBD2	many	TGCGCCAGCAGCTTGGCGACTAGCGGTAACTACAATGAGCAGTTCTTC	CASSLATSGNYNEQFF
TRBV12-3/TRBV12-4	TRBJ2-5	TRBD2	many	TGTGCCAGCAGTTTTCGGGGGCTAGCGGGAGCCGGGGGAAAAGAGACCCAGTACTTC	CASSFRGLAGAGGKETQYF
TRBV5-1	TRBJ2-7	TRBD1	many	TGCGCCAGCAGCTTGGGGCAGGGGGCTCGCGAGCAGTACTTC	CASSLGQGAREQYF
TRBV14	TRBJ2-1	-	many	TGTGCCAGCAGCCAAGCCTTGGGTAATGAGCAGTTCTTC	CASSQALGNEQFF
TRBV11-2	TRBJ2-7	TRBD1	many	TGTGCCAGCAGCCGACAGGGCTACGAGCAGTACTTC	CASSRQGYEQYF